These T cell receptor beta chains were read from a single sample in a study of Graves' ophthalmopathy and Graves' hyperthyroidism. TCRdb independently ran MiXCR on the multiplex PCR reads; one entry per CDR3 protein. This sample yields roughly 420,000 distinct CDR3 sequences, of which roughly 21% are seen a single time; 2.5% to 3.5% belongs to the top ten. The sequencing input was peripheral blood. Source of these receptors: a woman aged 18-29 years with stable Graves' hyperthyroidism. CDR3s include the opening cysteine and the closing phenylalanine or tryptophan. The D gene is left open where the match is weak. Only part of the rows carry a size: once, few, many, or a class if the clone is expanded.

cdr3_nt: TGTGCCAGCAGTTACATGGGAGATACGCAGTATTTT
cdr3_aa: CASSYMGDTQYF
d_call: NA
clone_size: many
j_call: TRBJ2-3
v_call: TRBV6-5

cdr3_nt: TGTGCCATCAGTGAAAGGCAAGACGAAGATACGCAGTATTTT
cdr3_aa: CAISERQDEDTQYF
d_call: NA
clone_size: many
j_call: TRBJ2-3
v_call: TRBV10-3

cdr3_nt: TGTGCCAGCAATCTCAGGGGGAACACTGAAGCTTTCTTT
cdr3_aa: CASNLRGNTEAFF
d_call: NA
clone_size: many
j_call: TRBJ1-1
v_call: TRBV2

cdr3_nt: TGCAGTGCTACGACTAGCGGGGGGTTTTTGGAGCAGTACTTC
cdr3_aa: CSATTSGGFLEQYF
d_call: TRBD2
clone_size: many
j_call: TRBJ2-7
v_call: TRBV20-1

cdr3_nt: TGTGCCAGCAGCCGACAGGGGTTGAACACTGAAGCTTTCTTT
cdr3_aa: CASSRQGLNTEAFF
d_call: TRBD1
clone_size: many
j_call: TRBJ1-1
v_call: TRBV12-3/TRBV12-4

cdr3_nt: TGTGCCAGCAGCGCCTGGACAGGGGGGAAAGAGACCCAGTACTTC
cdr3_aa: CASSAWTGGKETQYF
d_call: TRBD1
clone_size: many
j_call: TRBJ2-5
v_call: TRBV11-2

cdr3_nt: TGTGCCAGCAACCGATTAGCGGGAGTAAATGGCGAGCAGTACTTC
cdr3_aa: CASNRLAGVNGEQYF
d_call: TRBD2
clone_size: NA
j_call: TRBJ2-7
v_call: TRBV12-3/TRBV12-4

cdr3_nt: TGCAGTGCTAGCGGACAGGGTGTGTACTATGGCTACACCTTC
cdr3_aa: CSASGQGVYYGYTF
d_call: TRBD1
clone_size: many
j_call: TRBJ1-2
v_call: TRBV20-1

cdr3_nt: TGTGCCAGGTCGGGGCCACGGAAGAACACTGAAGCTTTCTTT
cdr3_aa: CARSGPRKNTEAFF
d_call: NA
clone_size: many
j_call: TRBJ1-1
v_call: TRBV6-1

cdr3_nt: TGTGCCAGCAAGGTTGTGCAAAGCGGAGAGACCCAGTACTTC
cdr3_aa: CASKVVQSGETQYF
d_call: NA
clone_size: many
j_call: TRBJ2-5
v_call: TRBV12-3/TRBV12-4

cdr3_nt: TGTGCCAGCAGAAATACAGGGCCGACGTCTGGAAACACCATATATTTT
cdr3_aa: CASRNTGPTSGNTIYF
d_call: NA
clone_size: NA
j_call: TRBJ1-3
v_call: TRBV6-2/TRBV6-3

cdr3_nt: TGTGCCAGCAGTTACTCGACGGTAGGAAGCTCTGGGGCCAACGTCCTGACTTTC
cdr3_aa: CASSYSTVGSSGANVLTF
d_call: NA
clone_size: NA
j_call: TRBJ2-6
v_call: TRBV6-2/TRBV6-3

cdr3_nt: TGCGCCAGCAGCTTTTCGTTCAACTATGGCTACACCTTC
cdr3_aa: CASSFSFNYGYTF
d_call: NA
clone_size: few
j_call: TRBJ1-2
v_call: TRBV5-1

cdr3_nt: TGTGCCAGCAGTACAACTAGCGGGACGAACACCGGGGAGCTGTTTTTT
cdr3_aa: CASSTTSGTNTGELFF
d_call: TRBD2
clone_size: many
j_call: TRBJ2-2
v_call: TRBV12-3/TRBV12-4

cdr3_nt: TGTGCCAGCAGTTACTCGATAGACATACCCCACGAGCAGTACTTC
cdr3_aa: CASSYSIDIPHEQYF
d_call: NA
clone_size: many
j_call: TRBJ2-7
v_call: TRBV6-5

cdr3_nt: TGCAGTGCACCTAGACCGGGACAGGGGAACGAGCAGTACTTC
cdr3_aa: CSAPRPGQGNEQYF
d_call: TRBD1
clone_size: NA
j_call: TRBJ2-7
v_call: TRBV20-1

cdr3_nt: TGCAGTGCCTCCCCGTTTAACTATGGCTACACCTTC
cdr3_aa: CSASPFNYGYTF
d_call: NA
clone_size: many
j_call: TRBJ1-2
v_call: TRBV20-1

cdr3_nt: TGTGCCAGCAGTCGCCAGGGAGGGCCCCGGGAGACCCAGTACTTC
cdr3_aa: CASSRQGGPRETQYF
d_call: TRBD2
clone_size: many
j_call: TRBJ2-5
v_call: TRBV28

cdr3_nt: TGCAGTGCTTTGCAGGATTATGAAGCTTTCTTT
cdr3_aa: CSALQDYEAFF
d_call: NA
clone_size: NA
j_call: TRBJ1-1
v_call: TRBV20-1

cdr3_nt: TGCAGTGCTACAACGCCGGACAGGGGGCGCGAGCAGTACTTC
cdr3_aa: CSATTPDRGREQYF
d_call: TRBD1
clone_size: NA
j_call: TRBJ2-7
v_call: TRBV20-1

cdr3_nt: TGTGCCAGCAGTTTAGCGCCCCGGGGCGAGCAGTACTTC
cdr3_aa: CASSLAPRGEQYF
d_call: NA
clone_size: many
j_call: TRBJ2-7
v_call: TRBV12-3/TRBV12-4

cdr3_nt: TGTGCCAGCAAGAGGGGACAGATAAAAGAGACCCAGTACTTC
cdr3_aa: CASKRGQIKETQYF
d_call: TRBD1
clone_size: many
j_call: TRBJ2-5
v_call: TRBV7-8